This T cell receptor (beta chain) stems from a study of T-cell memory formation after mild COVID-19. About the study: Among the donors, TCR clusters were largely specific to each donor. The study's findings and limits: Researchers found some responding clones in pre-infection memory, a sign that cross-reactive memory joined. CD4+ contracting clones were found mainly in CM and EM, and CD8+ ones in EMRA.

Points on this clonotype: Its antigen is as yet unknown.

Per germline, CDR1 MGHRA and CDR2 YSYEKL. CDR3 length equals 16 residues. V was clipped by 0 bases and J by 3 bases, with 14 bases between them. Using constant-segment primers, 5'RACE produced TCR alpha and TCR beta cDNA libraries carrying sample barcodes and UMIs. One entry per CDR3 protein, called by TCRdb with MiXCR from the 5' RACE reads. The data contain hundreds of thousands of distinct CDR3 sequences, around 19% of them seen just once; the ten biggest clones take up 8.4%. The sequenced material came from PBMCs or a T cell subset sorted from them (not recorded which). The J gene is TRBJ1-1, the V gene TRBV4-1, with D uncertain. The TCR originated in an adult woman who had mild COVID-19 (a few samples of this study predate the infection). Cell type and time point are not known. CDR3 DNA sequence: TGCGCCAGCAGCCAAGATCTAGGCAGCGAGGACACTGAAGCTTTCTTT. Amino acids: CASSQDLGSEDTEAFF.